This record looks at one TCR beta chain sequence and its context. Germline V gene sequence: CDR1 LGHNA, CDR2 YSLEER. V lost 8 bases, J lost 0 bases, and 3 bases stayed unmatched. This CDR3 has 13 residues. The data belong to a study of blood T cell repertoires in COVID-19. Data came from immunoSEQ multiplex PCR; TCRdb stores just in-frame clones and leaves some out. The table records 40,000 or so clones, approximately 89% of them present only once. This clonotype was sampled from a middle-aged man with active COVID-19. The gene calls are TRBV4-3 and TRBJ2-7, with 8 bases lining up with TRBD1. The sample consisted of peripheral blood. CDR3 in DNA: TGCGCCAGCGGACAGGGACTCTCCTACGAGCAGTACTTC. Translating gives CASGQGLSYEQYF.